This TCR gamma chain was sequenced during a study of gamma delta lymphoproliferative disorders and STAT genes. The receptor sequences were amplified from genomic DNA of peripheral blood mononuclear cells. Germline trimming cut 8 bases from V and 3 bases from J; bases unmatched to any gene: 11. The CDR3 consists of 14 residues. This clone was counted between two and nine times. TCRdb re-called the multiplex PCR reads through CATT. The repertoire holds 2,200 or so gamma-chain clones, 8.5% to 10% seen once, with 50% to 75% in the top ten. The chain recombines TRGV10 with TRGJ1 or TRGJ2. TCRdb does not report a J gene; here it was assigned by matching the DNA to germline references. TRGV10 counts as an open reading frame of uncertain function. The source is a human donor with gamma-delta T-cell large granular lymphocyte leukemia. Sample: blood. The CDR3 spells CAAWDYPPYYKKLF. In nucleotides, the CDR3 is TGTGCTGCGTGGGATTATCCTCCTTATTATAAGAAACTCTTT.